Here is one TCR beta chain with its context. These data belong to a study of beta chain features in type 1 diabetes. The investigators reverse transcribed all of the isolated RNA, so they sequenced expressed TCRB transcripts. TCRdb's table, derived via immunoSEQ multiplex PCR, lists solely in-frame clones and lacks some. The top ten hold about 0.037% of the sample, which has 200,000 to 250,000 clones, over 8.5% seen once. The CDR3 consists of 14 residues. J was trimmed by 3 bases and V by 2 bases; bases with no gene match: 4. In germline, CDR1 is MNHEY, CDR2 SMNVEV (reference sequence). This TCR was sampled from a woman aged 18-30 years in good health. The specimen sequenced was naive CD4+ T cells from blood. The V gene is TRBV27, the J gene TRBJ2-7; 7 bases are a match to TRBD2. CDR3 bases: TGTGCCAGCAGTTTAAGACTAGCTGGCTACGAGCAGTACTTC. Its protein is CASSLRLAGYEQYF.